This TCR beta chain was identified during a study of shared clonotypes between healthy human individuals. Only CD45RO-negative cells positively selected for CCR7 counted as naive CD8 cells, so terminally differentiated effector memory CD45RA+ cells were excluded. Method: immunoSEQ multiplex PCR; TCRdb's copy keeps in-frame clones and lacks some. This table has about 2.1 million clones, 85% to 95% appearing once. The CDR3 runs to 14 residues. Germline V gene lookup returns CDR1 SGHNT and CDR2 YYREEE (reference sequence). V lost 0 bases and J 4 bases, leaving 10 bases between the germline ends. This receptor was obtained from a man between 18 and 35 years old in good health. Some clones in this sample may be carry-over from other donors' samples. Source material: naive CD8+ T cells from PBMCs. The chain employs TRBV5-4 and TRBJ1-2; a weak D match, TRBD1 (5 bases). CDR3 sequence: CASSLAGETYGYTF. As DNA, the CDR3 is TGTGCCAGCAGCTTGGCGGGGGAAACCTATGGCTACACCTTC.